This T cell receptor beta chain is from a study of PD-1 blockade in classical Hodgkin lymphoma. Germline V gene sequence: CDR1 MGHDK, CDR2 SYGVNS. The CDR3 has 14 amino acids. V lost 5 bases to trimming and J lost 3 bases, with 11 bases between them. Generated by immunoSEQ multiplex PCR, the TCRdb table keeps only in-frame clones and is missing some. The sample lists 24,000 or so clones; roughly 89% were seen once. The time point denotes: newly diagnosed, previously untreated cHL patient sample. Magnetic negative selection served to purify CD4+ T cells out of PBMCs that had been thawed. This clone appeared a single time.

The J gene is TRBJ2-1, the V gene TRBV25-1; D may be TRBD1 (6 bases). The clonotype comes from a human donor with classical Hodgkin lymphoma. Specimen: CD4+ T cells from blood. Here the CDR3 reads CASSRQGNYNEQFF. The CDR3, as DNA: TGTGCCAGCAGTCGCCAGGGGAACTACAATGAGCAGTTCTTC.